This T cell receptor (beta chain) is from a study of radiotherapy plus CTLA-4 blockade in lung cancer. Study-level information: Objective response was observed in approximately 18% of patients, and disease control in approximately 33%. Study-level results: Once radiotherapy plus ipilimumab had been given, TCR clones derived from tumor expanded in blood. Interferon-beta and early blood T cell clone dynamics reportedly predicted response best.

The germline gives CDR1 SGHVS, CDR2 FQNEAQ. The CDR3 consists of 13 residues. Unmatched junction bases numbered 2, after V lost 3 bases and J lost 5 bases. In regard to this clone: Antigen: not known.

People whose metastatic non-small-cell lung cancer was chemo-refractory got focal radiation along with CTLA-4 blockade by ipilimumab. Clones were read by immunoSEQ multiplex PCR, and TCRdb kept only the in-frame ones, dropping some. The sample yields 80,000 or so clones, 60% to 85% seen once. The clonotype comes from a human donor with non-small cell lung cancer who had a partial response to radiotherapy plus ipilimumab. Some clones in this sample may be carry-over from other donors' samples. This specimen consisted of peripheral blood, obtained from a patient treated with radiotherapy plus ipilimumab. The chain combines TRBV7-8 with TRBJ2-5, with TRBD2 identical over 8 bases. CDR3 coding DNA: TGTGCCAGCAGCTTGCCGGGGGGGGAGACCCAGTACTTC. Amino acids: CASSLPGGETQYF.